Detailed here is one T cell receptor (beta chain). V was pared by 0 bases and J by 4 bases, with 10 bases between. There are 14 residues in the CDR3. In germline, CDR1 is SGHNT, CDR2 YYREEE (reference sequence). The data were taken from a study of blood T cell repertoires in COVID-19. Study-wide background: Collection of acute and convalescent COVID-19 samples took place in the United States, Italy and Spain. Nucleic acid was either cDNA or gDNA, and it came from T cells, B-cell-depleted T cells, or PBMCs.

As processed by the authors: Counts of nucleated cells, estimated from reference gene primer amplification, were obtained. The table came from immunoSEQ multiplex PCR; TCRdb's copy has only in-frame clones and leaves some out. The DNA gave D and trimming, while V, J and clone size come from that table. This table holds 200,000 or so clones, roughly 84% found once. This sequence originates from a woman aged 55 to 70 with acute or convalescent COVID-19. Material for sequencing was peripheral blood. The J gene is TRBJ1-2, the V gene TRBV5-4, with D unclear. This CDR3 is CASSLDEGTYGYTF. The CDR3 region has the DNA TGTGCCAGCAGCTTGGATGAGGGAACCTATGGCTACACCTTC.